The source of this TCR beta chain is a study of blood T cell repertoires in COVID-19. Study context: Donors in the United States, Italy and Spain gave samples during acute or convalescent COVID-19. PBMCs, B-cell-depleted T cells, or T cells were the source of the cDNA or gDNA that made up the material.

As processed by the authors: Estimates of nucleated cell counts were drawn from the amplification of reference gene primers. Using immunoSEQ multiplex PCR, the repertoire was profiled, and TCRdb retains in-frame clones only, with some absent. V and J calls and clone size follow that table, whereas D and trimming were derived from the DNA. The data show 25,000 to 35,000 clones, about 80% seen once. Sequencing used peripheral blood. The clonotype originates from a man between 65 and 85 years old with active COVID-19.

The CDR3 nucleotides read TGTGCCAGCAGCCAAGGAGTAGGGGGCAATCAGCCCCAGCATTTT. Protein product: CASSQGVGGNQPQHF. The chain joins TRBV3-1 (or the pseudogene TRBV3-2) to TRBJ1-5, with D possibly being TRBD1 (5 bases). Germline CDR1 and CDR2: LGHDT and YNNKEL (reference sequence). The CDR3 length is 15 residues. V shed 1 base and J shed 2 bases, with 9 bases lying between them.